Sequencing of this T cell receptor (beta chain) was carried out in a study of T-cell reconstitution after alpha-beta-depleted transplantation in children. Unique molecular identifiers tagged the TCRbeta library. MiXCR, run by TCRdb on the PCR reads, gives a single entry per CDR3 protein. The sample has approximately 1,000,000 distinct CDR3 sequences, 25% to 35% seen once. V shed 4 bases and J 4 bases; nucleotides not matched to a gene: 13. Germline values: CDR1 SGHRS, CDR2 YFSETQ. This CDR3 comprises 16 residues. A few counts support this clonotype. Its antigen is currently unknown. Study outcomes and limitations: It was newly produced T cells that mostly accounted for T-cell counts and diversity one year after transplant. In some patients, recipient T cells and intrathymic progenitors surviving conditioning explained high day-60 diversity. Several hundred expanded graft clones reportedly supplied alpha-beta T cells about two months after transplant.

The starting material was PBMCs, mostly from graft donor cells, obtained 360 days after TCRalphabeta/CD19-depleted stem cell transplant. The clonotype originates from a boy in the first two years of life who had a stem cell transplant for SCID, so the T cells may come from the graft donor. V gene TRBV5-1 combines with J gene TRBJ2-7; 8 bases are shared with TRBD1. The CDR3 protein is CASSPGTGGTAYEQYF. Here the CDR3 DNA reads TGCGCCAGCAGCCCGGGGACAGGAGGAACGGCATACGAGCAGTACTTC.